Reported below is one T cell receptor beta chain. Germline V gives CDR1 MDHEN, CDR2 SYDVKM. The CDR3 has 12 residues. The V and J ends lost 6 bases and 7 bases respectively, with 10 bases between them. The data originate from a study of blood T cell repertoires in COVID-19. Some clones are missing from TCRdb's copy, which holds only in-frame ones; the method was immunoSEQ multiplex PCR. The sample includes 150,000 to 200,000 clones, 82% seen only once; the top ten take approximately 8%. The sequence derives from a woman aged 60 to 75 with COVID-19, enrolled during active disease. Sequencing was carried out using peripheral blood. The genes are TRBV28 and TRBJ1-5; the D is unclear. The DNA for the CDR3 is TGTGCCAGCAGATTTCCGGGACAGCCCCAGCATTTT. Translated, it gives CASRFPGQPQHF.